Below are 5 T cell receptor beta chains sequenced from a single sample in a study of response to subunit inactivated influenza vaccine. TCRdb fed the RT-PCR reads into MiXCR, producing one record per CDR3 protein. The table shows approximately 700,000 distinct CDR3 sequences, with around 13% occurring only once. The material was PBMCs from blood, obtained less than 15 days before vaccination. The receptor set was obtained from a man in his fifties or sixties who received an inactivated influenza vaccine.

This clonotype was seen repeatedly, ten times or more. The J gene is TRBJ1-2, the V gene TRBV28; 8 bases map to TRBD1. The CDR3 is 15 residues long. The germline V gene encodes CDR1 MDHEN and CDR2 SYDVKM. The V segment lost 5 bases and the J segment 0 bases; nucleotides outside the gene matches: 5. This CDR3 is CASSPQGATNYGYTF. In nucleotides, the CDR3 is TGTGCCAGCAGTCCCCAGGGGGCAACTAACTATGGCTACACCTTC.

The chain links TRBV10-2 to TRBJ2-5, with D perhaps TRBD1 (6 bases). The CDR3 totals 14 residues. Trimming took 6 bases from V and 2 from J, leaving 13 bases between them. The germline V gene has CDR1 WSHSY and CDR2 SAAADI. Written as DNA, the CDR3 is TGCGCCAGCAGAAAGGGGGTCGCTCAAGAGACCCAGTACTTC. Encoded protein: CASRKGVAQETQYF.

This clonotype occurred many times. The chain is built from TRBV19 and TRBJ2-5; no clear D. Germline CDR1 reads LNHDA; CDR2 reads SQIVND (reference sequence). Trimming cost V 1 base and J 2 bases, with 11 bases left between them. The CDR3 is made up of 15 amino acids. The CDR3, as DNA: TGTGCCAGTAGTATAGCGAGACGTCATCAAGAGACCCAGTACTTC. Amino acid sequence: CASSIARRHQETQYF.

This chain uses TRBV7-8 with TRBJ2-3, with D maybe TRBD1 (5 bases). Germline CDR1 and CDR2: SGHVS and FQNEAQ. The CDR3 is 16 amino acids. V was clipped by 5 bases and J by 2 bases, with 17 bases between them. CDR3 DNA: TGTGCCAGCAGCCCAAGGGGCGGCGGACACACAGATACGCAGTATTTT. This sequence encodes CASSPRGGGHTDTQYF. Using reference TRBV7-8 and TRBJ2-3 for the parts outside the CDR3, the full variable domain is GAGVSQSPRYKVAKRGQDVALRCDPISGHVSLFWYQQALGQGPEFLTYFQNEAQLDKSGLPSDRFFAERPEGSVSTLKIQRTQQEDSAVYLCASSPRGGGHTDTQYFGPGTRLTVL.

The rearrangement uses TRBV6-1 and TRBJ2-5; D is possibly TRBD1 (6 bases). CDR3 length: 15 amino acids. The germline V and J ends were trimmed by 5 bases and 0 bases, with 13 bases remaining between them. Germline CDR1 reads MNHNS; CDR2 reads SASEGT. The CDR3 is CASSPVPGDQETQYF. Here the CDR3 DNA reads TGTGCCAGCAGTCCCGTCCCAGGGGACCAAGAGACCCAGTACTTC.